This T cell receptor (beta chain) is from a study of breast tumors, draining lymph nodes, adjacent tissues. Study-level findings and limits: Data fit most tumor T cells coming from lymph node, expanding in tumor. The lymph node origin of tumor T cells was framed as consistent with a hypothesis, not demonstrated. Compared with basal-like, luminal-like tumors shared significantly more repertoire with nontumor tissue. Compared with lymph nodes, tumors were less diverse; compared with nontumor tissue, more.

MiXCR was run by TCRdb on the multiplex PCR reads, yielding one entry per CDR3 protein. There are a few hundred thousand distinct CDR3 sequences in the sample; less than 45% occur only once, and approximately 4% lies in the top ten. Losses at the gene ends were 2 bases for V and 5 bases for J; bases not matched to a gene: 5. Germline loops: CDR1 SGHDT, CDR2 YYEEEE. The CDR3 is made up of 15 amino acids. Breast cancer patients provided tissue from their axillary draining lymph nodes. Remarks on this clonotype: Its specificity is unknown.

This TCR came from a female donor with breast cancer. Some clones in this sample may be carry-over from other donors' samples. This chain links TRBV5-6 with TRBJ2-1; 9 bases map to TRBD2. Sequencing used axillary lymph node tissue. CDR3 bases: TGTGCCAGCAGCTTCCCTAGCGGGGCCGACAATGAGCAGTTCTTC. Protein sequence: CASSFPSGADNEQFF.